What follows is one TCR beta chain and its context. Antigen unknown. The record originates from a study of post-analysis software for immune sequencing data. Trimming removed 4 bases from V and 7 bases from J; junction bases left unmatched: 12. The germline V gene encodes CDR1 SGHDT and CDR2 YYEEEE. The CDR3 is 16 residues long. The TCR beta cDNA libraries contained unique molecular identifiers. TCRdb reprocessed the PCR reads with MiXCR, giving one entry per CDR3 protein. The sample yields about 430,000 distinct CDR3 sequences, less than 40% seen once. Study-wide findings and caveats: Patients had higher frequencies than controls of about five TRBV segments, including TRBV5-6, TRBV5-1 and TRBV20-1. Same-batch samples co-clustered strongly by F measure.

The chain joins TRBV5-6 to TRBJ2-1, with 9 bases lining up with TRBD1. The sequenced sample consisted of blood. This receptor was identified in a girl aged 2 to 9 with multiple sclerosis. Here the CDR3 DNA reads TGTGCCAGCAGCACCAGGGACAGGGTGGGTCGGAATGAGCAGTTCTTC. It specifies CASSTRDRVGRNEQFF.